A selection of T cell receptor beta chains follows, all from one sample in a study of shared clonotypes between healthy human individuals. Sequencing used immunoSEQ multiplex PCR; TCRdb keeps in-frame clones, though not all of them. The sample holds hundreds of thousands of clones; about 96% are singletons and the top ten take roughly 0.1%. The sample taken for sequencing was naive CD8+ T cells sorted from blood. These receptor sequences come from a woman in her 30s in good health. The conserved cysteine and the conserved F or W are not part of the CDR3 here. A D gene is named only where the DNA matches it firmly.

D gene,V gene,CDR3 protein
.,TRBV7-2,ASSPGRNTEAF
.,TRBV10-2,GTKMNTEAF
.,TRBV29-1,SVVGGRGGETQY
.,TRBV4-2,ASSTDGYNEQF
TRBD2,TRBV6-5,ASSGGVYTGELF
TRBD2,TRBV4-1,ASSQVLREYNEQF
TRBD1,TRBV28,ASSLMGQINSNQPQH
TRBD2,TRBV6-1,ASSVTSGGSYNEQF
.,TRBV9,ASSVGSAGWSTDTQY
.,TRBV29-1,SVVGNTEAF